These 20 T cell receptor beta chains came from one sample sequenced in a study of neurological immune-mediated disorders. One entry per CDR3 protein results from TCRdb running MiXCR on the 5' RACE reads. Of about 80,000 distinct CDR3 sequences detected, approximately 6% appear once; the ten largest clones hold approximately 7.9%. Time point described: longitudinal time-point 2. The sample was PBMCs. The origin of the receptors is a woman in her sixties or seventies with multiple sclerosis.

In this sample, this clonotype turned up many times. In DNA form, the CDR3 reads TGTGCCACCAGCAGCGGACTAGCGGGGATCTCCAATGAGCAGTTCTTC. Its protein product is CATSSGLAGISNEQFF. The chain couples TRBV15 to TRBJ2-1, with 12 bases fitting TRBD2. CDR3 length: 16 amino acids. The V gene end was trimmed by 3 bases and the J gene end by 6 bases; junction bases not matched to a gene: 6. Germline loops: CDR1 LNHNV, CDR2 YYDKDF (reference sequence).

This clonotype was detected many times. The V call is TRBV6-1, the J call TRBJ1-4; TRBD1 matches 7 bases. Germline lookup yields CDR1 MNHNS and CDR2 SASEGT. Trimming at V came to 6 bases and at J to 3 bases, leaving 4 bases not matched to a gene. The CDR3 extends over 14 amino acids. CDR3 sequence (DNA): TGTGCCAGCAGGCTAGGGACAGCTAATGAAAAACTGTTTTTT. Translated: CASRLGTANEKLFF.

This clonotype was counted ten times or more. J is TRBJ2-3 and V is TRBV7-9, with a possible D match to TRBD1 (5 bases). The CDR3 has 15 residues. V lost 1 base, J lost 0 bases, and 8 bases lay in between. From germline, CDR1 is SEHNR and CDR2 FQNEAQ (reference sequence). The CDR3 DNA sequence: TGTGCCAGCAGCTTAGAAGGGGCAAGCACAGATACGCAGTATTTT. This gives the protein CASSLEGASTDTQYF.

This clonotype was detected ten times or more. The rearrangement links TRBV20-1 to TRBJ2-6; weak D call: TRBD1 (6 bases). The CDR3 sequence is 15 residues long. Trimming shortened V by 3 bases and J by 4 bases, and 13 bases separated the two germline ends. CDR1 is DFQATT and CDR2 is SNEGSKA in the germline V gene (reference sequence). CDR3 DNA sequence: TGCAGTGCTAGCCCAGGGGTAACGGGGGCCAACGTCCTGACTTTC. It is translated as CSASPGVTGANVLTF.

This clonotype was seen ten or more times. The chain combines TRBV3-1 with TRBJ2-4, with 10 bases identical to TRBD2. V trimming: 8 bases; J trimming: 6 bases; junction bases outside the gene matches: 7. The CDR3 is made up of 14 amino acids. In germline, CDR1 is LGHDT, CDR2 YNNKEL (reference sequence). In DNA form, the CDR3 reads TGTGCCAGCGCGGGACTAGCGTCGGGAAACATTCAGTACTTC. Translating it yields CASAGLASGNIQYF.

This clonotype was detected many times. This chain joins TRBV21-1 and TRBJ2-3; the table's D call, TRBD1, was not checked against the DNA. TRBV21-1 represents a pseudogene. This CDR3 is built from 17 residues. The CDR3 is CASSGRPHWWGTDTQYF. CDR3 in DNA: TGTGCCAGCAGCGGCCGACCCCATTGGTGGGGGACAGATACGCAGTATTTT.

This clonotype has more than one count but fewer than ten. The rearrangement joins TRBV18 to TRBJ1-5; 8 bases are a match to TRBD1. After removal of 3 bases from V and 4 bases from J, the junction contained 5 bases not matched to a gene. This CDR3 region has 15 residues. Per germline, CDR1 KGHSH and CDR2 LQKENI. DNA of the CDR3: TGTGCCAGCTCACCTACGACAGGGGAGAATCAGCCCCAGCATTTT. Protein sequence: CASSPTTGENQPQHF.

This clonotype was observed many times. The chain joins TRBV7-9 to TRBJ1-5; no definite D call. The germline gives CDR1 SEHNR, CDR2 FQNEAQ (reference sequence). Trimming shortened V by 9 bases and J by 0 bases, and 12 bases separated the two germline ends. This CDR3 has 14 amino acids. In nucleotides, the CDR3 is TGTGCCAGTGGAGAGGGATATAGCAATCAGCCCCAGCATTTT. It is translated as CASGEGYSNQPQHF.

This clonotype showed up many times. The V and J genes are TRBV15 and TRBJ1-4, with 7 nucleotides matching TRBD1. J was trimmed by 4 bases and V by 6 bases; bases with no gene match: 2. CDR3 length equals 13 residues. Germline-derived CDR1 and CDR2 are LNHNV and YYDKDF (reference sequence). This chain's CDR3 is CATRQGLNEKLFF. The CDR3 nucleotides are TGTGCCACCAGACAGGGGCTTAATGAAAAACTGTTTTTT.

This clonotype was recorded at least ten times. The V and J genes are TRBV6-1 and TRBJ2-5; maybe TRBD1 (6 bases). Germline V gene sequence: CDR1 MNHNS, CDR2 SASEGT. The CDR3 extends over 13 amino acids. The V and J ends lost 11 bases and 5 bases respectively, with 18 bases between them. The CDR3 loop is CAARGPGVETQYF. CDR3 nucleotide sequence: TGTGCCGCGAGGGGCCCAGGGGTCGAGACCCAGTACTTC.

This clonotype was recorded many times. The gene calls are TRBV20-1 and TRBJ2-1, with D tentatively TRBD1 or TRBD2 (6 bases each). Trimming cost V 0 bases and J 8 bases, with 17 bases left between them. The CDR3 runs to 15 residues. Germline CDR1 reads DFQATT; CDR2 reads SNEGSKA (reference sequence). CDR3 protein: CSAREKGGSVYEQFF. CDR3 nucleotides: TGCAGTGCTAGAGAGAAGGGGGGCAGCGTCTATGAGCAGTTCTTC.

This clonotype was detected ten times or more. The J gene is TRBJ2-7, the V gene TRBV5-6, with 8 bases aligning to TRBD1. This CDR3 has 16 residues. The ends lost 3 bases at V and 5 bases at J; junction bases unmatched: 13. Germline CDR1 and CDR2: SGHDT and YYEEEE. The CDR3 protein is CASSWYRQGHRHEQYF. DNA for the CDR3: TGTGCCAGCAGCTGGTATCGACAGGGGCACCGCCACGAGCAGTACTTC.

In this sample, this clonotype turned up many times. The chain recombines TRBV5-1 with TRBJ2-7; 7 nucleotides align to TRBD2. The V segment lost 2 bases and the J segment 5 bases; nucleotides outside the gene matches: 7. Germline CDR1 is SGHRS and CDR2 is YFSETQ. The CDR3 is 14 amino acids. CDR3 sequence (DNA): TGCGCCAGCAGCTTTGGGGGGGGGAACGACGAGCAGTACTTC. It codes for CASSFGGGNDEQYF. Using reference TRBV5-1 and TRBJ2-7 for the parts outside the CDR3, the full variable domain is KAGVTQTPRYLIKTRGQQVTLSCSPISGHRSVSWYQQTPGQGLQFLFEYFSETQRNKGNFPGRFSGRQFSNSRSEMNVSTLELGDSALYLCASSFGGGNDEQYFGPGTRLTVT.

As to this clonotype: Compared with germline, one end of the junction differs, possibly owing to a read error. The CDR3: CATRDRGPYSSQPQHF. The CDR3 DNA reads TGTGCCACCAGGGACAGGGGACCATATAGCAGTCAGCCCCAGCATTTT. The chain has TRBV24-1 and TRBJ1-5; TRBD1 agrees at 9 bases. Germline lookup yields CDR1 KGHDR and CDR2 SFDVKD. The CDR3 is 16 amino acids.

This clonotype was recorded many times. The V and J genes are TRBV5-1 and TRBJ2-7; D may be TRBD1 (6 bases). CDR3 length: 16 amino acids. Between the trimmed V and J ends, which lost 2 bases and 1 base, there was a span of 16 bases. CDR1 is SGHRS and CDR2 is YFSETQ in the germline V gene. The CDR3 bases are TGCGCCAGCAGCTTTGTAGGACAGACGTTATCCTACGAGCAGTACTTC. Protein product: CASSFVGQTLSYEQYF.

In this sample, this clonotype turned up many times. The rearrangement uses TRBV24-1 and TRBJ1-5; 7 nucleotides match TRBD1. The V gene end was trimmed by 0 bases and the J gene end by 3 bases; junction bases not matched to a gene: 4. This CDR3 is 16 amino acids long. The germline V gene encodes CDR1 KGHDR and CDR2 SFDVKD. CDR3 in DNA: TGTGCCACCAGTGATTTGAAGGGGACAGACAATCAGCCCCAGCATTTT. It yields the protein CATSDLKGTDNQPQHF.

Ten or more counts support this clonotype. The chain joins TRBV7-8 to TRBJ1-1, with unresolved D. Germline CDR1 and CDR2: SGHVS and FQNEAQ. V dropped 3 bases and J dropped 4 bases, with 15 bases sitting between them. The CDR3 extends over 15 amino acids. The CDR3 region has the DNA TGTGCCAGCAGCTTCGTTAAGTCCGGAGGCACTGAAGCTTTCTTT. This encodes CASSFVKSGGTEAFF. Using reference TRBV7-8 and TRBJ1-1 for the parts outside the CDR3, the full variable domain is GAGVSQSPRYKVAKRGQDVALRCDPISGHVSLFWYQQALGQGPEFLTYFQNEAQLDKSGLPSDRFFAERPEGSVSTLKIQRTQQEDSAVYLCASSFVKSGGTEAFFGQGTRLTVV.

In its sample, this clonotype was seen many times. The rearrangement links TRBV20-1 to TRBJ1-4; 7 bases are a match to TRBD1. CDR1 and CDR2 from the germline V gene are DFQATT and SNEGSKA (reference sequence). The CDR3 runs to 14 residues. Losses at the gene ends were 1 base for V and 14 bases for J; bases not matched to a gene: 13. This CDR3 is CSARGATGWVQLFF. CDR3 coding DNA: TGCAGTGCTAGAGGGGCGACAGGGTGGGTTCAGCTGTTTTTT.

Many counts were recorded for this clonotype. The V gene is TRBV20-1, the J gene TRBJ2-4, with 8 bases that match TRBD2. The length of the CDR3 is 15 residues. V lost 3 bases to trimming and J lost 1 base; unmatched junction nucleotides: 5. CDR1 and CDR2 (germline): DFQATT, SNEGSKA (reference sequence). DNA of the CDR3: TGCAGTGCTAGCGGGGGGGCCGAGGCCAAAAACATTCAGTACTTC. It is translated as CSASGGAEAKNIQYF.

This clonotype was seen many times. J is TRBJ2-7 and V is TRBV5-1; 8 bases are a match to TRBD1. Germline trimming cut 2 bases from V and 6 bases from J; bases unmatched to any gene: 7. CDR3 length equals 14 residues. CDR1 and CDR2 from the germline V gene are SGHRS and YFSETQ. CDR3 region: CASSLGQGAREQYF. In DNA, the CDR3 is TGCGCCAGCAGCTTAGGGCAGGGGGCGCGCGAGCAGTACTTC.